The clone carrying this T cell receptor beta chain was recorded many times. What it recognizes is unknown. This entry belongs to a study of CD8 T cells in ankylosing spondylitis. Study-wide findings and caveats: Clones linked with disease were CD8+ and fairly uncommon in the peripheral blood. Significantly higher representation of disease-linked clones was reported for matched ankylosing spondylitis synovial fluid. A subset of motif variants has previously been described in the synovial fluid and blood of reactive arthritis. One TCR beta motif, made up of eight highly homologous variants, appeared characteristic of ankylosing spondylitis blood.

This CDR3 is 13 amino acids long. Trimming took 1 base from V and 4 from J, leaving 7 bases between them. Library preparation for TCR beta used quantitative 5'-RACE with molecular barcodes. From the 5' RACE reads, TCRdb called clonotypes with MiXCR, one entry per CDR3 protein. The table records 650,000 to 800,000 distinct CDR3 sequences, 15% to 20% of them present only once. The chain recombines TRBV12-3 or TRBV12-4 with TRBJ1-1; D is ambiguous. The sequence was collected from a male donor with ankylosing spondylitis. The sequenced sample consisted of blood, either unsorted or a sorted T cell fraction (not recorded which). As DNA, the CDR3 is TGTGCCAGCAGTTTAGGGTTGGGCACTGAAGCTTTCTTT. Translated: CASSLGLGTEAFF.